Presented here are 7 T cell receptor beta chains from one specimen sequenced in a study of T cell responses to AZD1222 COVID-19 vaccine. Measured with immunoSEQ multiplex PCR; TCRdb has only the in-frame clones, and not every one. The table shows over 150,000 clones, with more than 90% occurring only once. Sequenced here: peripheral blood, sampled on day 0 of AZD1222 vaccination. The receptors originated from an adult in good health.

The chain joins TRBV6-6 to TRBJ2-2; TRBD2 is a possible D gene (5 bases). Germline V gene sequence: CDR1 MNHNY, CDR2 SVGAGI (reference sequence). V lost 4 bases and J 0 bases, leaving 12 bases between the germline ends. This CDR3 has 16 amino acids. The CDR3 DNA reads as TGTGCCAGCAGTTCACCCGCGGGTCCGAACACCGGGGAGCTGTTTTTT. It encodes CASSSPAGPNTGELFF.

This chain connects TRBV5-1 to TRBJ2-5; D gene uncertain. The ends were cut back, 1 base at V and 0 bases at J, with 7 bases in the middle. CDR3 length equals 14 residues. In germline, CDR1 is SGHRS, CDR2 YFSETQ. The CDR3 region is CASSLYGNQETQYF. CDR3 bases: TGCGCCAGCAGCTTGTATGGGAACCAAGAGACCCAGTACTTC.

Written as DNA, the CDR3 is TGTGCCAGCAGCTTGGCTGACGAGCAGTACTTC. It codes for CASSLADEQYF. J is TRBJ2-7 and V is TRBV5-6; unclear D gene. The CDR3 spans 11 residues. CDR1 and CDR2 (germline): SGHDT, YYEEEE. Deletions cut 0 bases from V and 5 bases from J, with 3 bases between. The full variable domain, in which reference TRBV5-6 and TRBJ2-7 provide the parts outside the CDR3, is DAGVTQSPTHLIKTRGQQVTLRCSPKSGHDTVSWYQQALGQGPQFIFQYYEEEERQRGNFPDRFSGHQFPNYSSELNVNALLLGDSALYLCASSLADEQYFGPGTRLTVT.

The chain recombines TRBV5-1 with TRBJ1-2; 7 nucleotides agree with TRBD1. Germline trimming cut 0 bases from V and 8 bases from J; bases unmatched to any gene: 7. The V gene's germline CDR1 is SGHRS and CDR2 YFSETQ. The CDR3 length is 14 residues. CDR3 protein: CASSLGQGLGGYTF. The DNA of the CDR3 is TGCGCCAGCAGCTTGGGACAGGGTCTAGGGGGCTACACCTTC.

This chain connects TRBV2 to TRBJ2-1, with 7 bases aligning to TRBD1. Germline CDR1 SNHLY, CDR2 FYNNEI. CDR3 size: 15 residues. V lost 4 bases to trimming and J lost 2 bases; unmatched junction nucleotides: 5. This chain's CDR3 is CASSADRVAYNEQFF. The CDR3 coding sequence is TGTGCCAGCAGTGCCGACAGGGTTGCCTACAATGAGCAGTTCTTC.

The V call is TRBV30, the J call TRBJ1-1, with D maybe TRBD1 (5 bases). Between the trimmed V and J ends, which lost 5 bases and 5 bases, there was a span of 12 bases. CDR1 and CDR2 (germline): GTSNPN, SVGIG (reference sequence). There are 12 residues in the CDR3. In DNA, the CDR3 is TGTGCCTGGGGACACCGGGGGACTGAAGCTTTCTTT. Amino acid sequence: CAWGHRGTEAFF.

The gene calls are TRBV15 and TRBJ1-5; weak D call: TRBD1 (6 bases). The CDR3 is made up of 14 amino acids. Germline V lookup: CDR1 LNHNV, CDR2 YYDKDF (reference sequence). Between the trimmed V and J ends, which lost 6 bases and 1 base, there was a span of 10 bases. This CDR3 reads CATREDRSNQPQHF. CDR3 bases: TGTGCCACCAGAGAGGACAGAAGCAATCAGCCCCAGCATTTT.